A single sample gave rise to the 26 T cell receptor beta chains below, sequenced in a study of T cells in Graves' hyperthyroidism and ophthalmopathy. Amplification of TCR beta CDR3 regions used RNA as the template. An initial round of RT-PCR targeting the TCR CDR3 relied on the HTBI primer set. TCRdb used MiXCR to reprocess the multiplex PCR reads, holding one entry per CDR3 protein. The table lists 700,000 or so distinct CDR3 sequences, 16% of them singletons, with about 8.4% in the top ten. The sequenced sample consisted of blood. All receptors derive from a man younger than 30 with Graves' hyperthyroidism.

The chain combines TRBV28 with TRBJ2-5, with D possibly TRBD2 on 6 matching bases. V was trimmed by 5 bases and J by 6 bases, leaving 19 bases between them. This CDR3 has 15 residues. CDR1 is MDHEN and CDR2 is SYDVKM in the germline V gene. In DNA, the CDR3 is TGTGCCAGCAGTGGGGGGTGGGAACTTGTGAAGACCCAGTACTTC. Protein product: CASSGGWELVKTQYF.

This clonotype was found many times. The chain joins TRBV3-1 to TRBJ1-1; D gene ambiguous. Germline CDR1 is LGHDT and CDR2 is YNNKEL (reference sequence). This CDR3 region has 13 residues. Trimming removed 4 bases from V and 10 bases from J, with 16 bases in between. CDR3 sequence reads: CASSLNGKLGAFF. The CDR3 bases are TGTGCCAGCAGCCTCAATGGGAAACTCGGAGCTTTCTTT.

This clonotype was picked up a small number of times. This rearrangement joins TRBV19 to TRBJ2-4; 7 bases agree with TRBD2. V lost 7 bases to trimming and J lost 0 bases; unmatched junction nucleotides: 6. The CDR3 totals 15 residues. The germline V gene encodes CDR1 LNHDA and CDR2 SQIVND (reference sequence). The CDR3 loop is CASKRSGKAKNIQYF. CDR3 nucleotides: TGTGCCAGTAAGAGGAGCGGGAAAGCCAAAAACATTCAGTACTTC.

A remark on this clonotype: A read error is possible here, since a much larger clone lies one base away. V usage is TRBV6-1 and J usage is TRBJ1-1; tentative D call: TRBD1 (5 bases). CDR3 size: 13 residues. Looked up from germline, CDR1 is MNHNS and CDR2 is SASEGT. Trimming removed 6 bases at V and 4 bases at J, with 12 bases between. The CDR3 DNA follows: TGTGCCAGCAGGTCGACGGGACGCACTGAAGCTTTCTTT. It yields the protein CASRSTGRTEAFF.

V usage is TRBV30 and J usage is TRBJ2-6; unclear D gene. The CDR3 has 15 residues. Trimming left V 4 bases short and J 1 base short, with 11 bases between. The germline gives CDR1 GTSNPN, CDR2 SVGIG (reference sequence). The CDR3, as DNA: TGTGCCTGGACTATGGGTAATTCTGGGGCCAACGTCCTGACTTTC. Translation gives CAWTMGNSGANVLTF.

The chain uses TRBV7-6 and TRBJ2-5; D not certain. This CDR3 contains 12 residues. CDR1 is SGHVS and CDR2 is FNYEAQ in the germline V gene. V dropped 5 bases and J dropped 4 bases, with 8 bases sitting between them. In DNA, the CDR3 is TGTGCCAGCAGCCACGACGGAGAGACCCAGTACTTC. Protein: CASSHDGETQYF.

This clonotype was seen repeatedly, ten times or more. The V and J genes are TRBV12-3 or TRBV12-4 and TRBJ1-2; D not resolved. This CDR3 region has 12 residues. The CDR3 here is CAVRFGHYGYTF. CDR3 bases: TGTGCAGTCCGATTTGGTCACTATGGCTACACCTTC.

This clonotype was counted a few times. The chain is built from TRBV13 and TRBJ2-1, with TRBD2 matching 11 bases. This CDR3 region has 18 residues. J was trimmed by 0 bases and V by 6 bases; bases with no gene match: 10. Per the germline V gene, CDR1 is PRHDT and CDR2 is FYEKMQ (reference sequence). The CDR3 loop reads CASRTGLAGFSSYNEQFF. The CDR3 DNA sequence: TGTGCCAGCAGAACTGGACTAGCGGGTTTTAGCTCCTACAATGAGCAGTTCTTC.

The rearrangement uses TRBV18 and TRBJ2-5; 10 bases are a match to TRBD2. V trimming: 2 bases; J trimming: 3 bases; junction bases outside the gene matches: 3. Germline values: CDR1 KGHSH, CDR2 LQKENI. The CDR3 length is 15 residues. This CDR3 reads CASSPTAGGKETQYF. In DNA, the CDR3 is TGTGCCAGCTCACCAACAGCGGGAGGGAAAGAGACCCAGTACTTC. The full variable domain, in which reference TRBV18 and TRBJ2-5 provide the parts outside the CDR3, is NAGVMQNPRHLVRRRGQEARLRCSPMKGHSHVYWYRQLPEEGLKFMVYLQKENIIDESGMPKERFSAEFPKEGPSILRIQQVVRGDSAAYFCASSPTAGGKETQYFGPGTRLLVL.

In this sample, this clonotype turned up many times. The V gene is TRBV2, the J gene TRBJ2-5; TRBD2 agrees at 11 bases. The germline V gene has CDR1 SNHLY and CDR2 FYNNEI. The CDR3 length is 14 residues. V gave up 6 bases and J gave up 1 base; unmatched junction bases: 1. CDR3 nucleotide sequence: TGTGCCAGCAGAGGGACTAGCGGCCAAGAGACCCAGTACTTC. Translated, it gives CASRGTSGQETQYF.

This clonotype was counted between two and nine times. The chain carries TRBV6-5 and TRBJ2-7; D is perhaps TRBD2 (6 bases). The germline V gene encodes CDR1 MNHEY and CDR2 SVGAGI. The V end lost 0 bases, the J end lost 1 base, and 13 bases lay between the germline ends. The CDR3 spans 16 residues. In DNA form, the CDR3 reads TGTGCCAGCAGTTACTCAGGACCGGGACTGTCCTACGAGCAGTACTTC. It codes for CASSYSGPGLSYEQYF.

V gene TRBV12-3 or TRBV12-4 combines with J gene TRBJ2-7; 8 positions agree with TRBD1. The junction had 2 bases not matched to a gene; V was cut back by 6 bases and J by 4 bases. CDR3 length: 12 amino acids. CDR3 bases: TGTGCCAGCAGGGGACAGGAGTACGAGCAGTACTTC. It yields the protein CASRGQEYEQYF.

The table lists this clonotype with many counts. The chain carries TRBV10-3 and TRBJ1-1; perhaps TRBD1 as D (6 bases). Trimming took off 7 bases at V and 0 bases at J, with 12 bases between the two ends. The CDR3 totals 14 residues. Germline V gives CDR1 ENHRY, CDR2 SYGVKD. The CDR3 coding sequence is TGTGCCATCACTCCAACAGGGATGAACACTGAAGCTTTCTTT. It translates to CAITPTGMNTEAFF.

J is TRBJ2-1 and V is TRBV20-1, with D maybe TRBD2 (5 bases). CDR3 length equals 13 residues. Germline values: CDR1 DFQATT, CDR2 SNEGSKA (reference sequence). Trimming shortened V by 3 bases and J by 9 bases, and 15 bases separated the two germline ends. In DNA, the CDR3 is TGCAGTGCTAGGGACCCTCGGGGTGGTGAGCAGTTCTTC. This encodes CSARDPRGGEQFF.

This clonotype came up a few times. The chain has TRBV28 and TRBJ1-6; D possibly corresponds to TRBD1 (5 bases). The CDR3 has 19 residues. V gave up 2 bases and J gave up 1 base, with 18 bases separating them. Per the germline V gene, CDR1 is MDHEN and CDR2 is SYDVKM. The CDR3 is CASSLRGAWTRSYNSPLHF. The CDR3, as DNA: TGTGCCAGCAGTTTACGGGGCGCCTGGACAAGGTCCTATAATTCACCCCTCCACTTT.

This clonotype came up many times. V and J are TRBV5-1 and TRBJ1-1, with D possibly being TRBD1 (5 bases). The CDR3 is 15 amino acids. With 4 bases removed from V and 5 bases from J, the gap between germline ends came to 18 bases. CDR1 is SGHRS and CDR2 is YFSETQ in the germline V gene. CDR3 sequence (DNA): TGCGCCAGCAGCCTTCTCAGGGCCTCGGGGACTGAAGCTTTCTTT. Translating it yields CASSLLRASGTEAFF.

In this sample, this clonotype turned up many times. In DNA form, the CDR3 reads TGTGCCAGCAGTGATCGGGACAGTTGGGAAAAACTGTTTTTT. This gives the protein CASSDRDSWEKLFF. V is TRBV2 and J is TRBJ1-4; 7 bases line up with TRBD1. The CDR3 runs to 14 residues. V was clipped by 3 bases and J by 8 bases; unmatched bases: 6. Looked up from germline, CDR1 is SNHLY and CDR2 is FYNNEI. Based on the CDR3 plus reference TRBV2 and TRBJ1-4, the full variable domain is EPEVTQTPSHQVTQMGQEVILRCVPISNHLYFYWYRQILGQKVEFLVSFYNNEISEKSEIFDDQFSVERPDGSNFTLKIRSTKLEDSAMYFCASSDRDSWEKLFFGSGTQLSVL.

This clonotype turned up a few times. V is TRBV3-1 and J is TRBJ2-1, with 12 nucleotides matching TRBD2. V shed 4 bases and J 12 bases; nucleotides not matched to a gene: 7. Germline V gene data show CDR1 as LGHDT and CDR2 as YNNKEL (reference sequence). The CDR3 is 14 amino acids. The CDR3 bases are TGTGCCAGCAGCCTTGGACTAGCGGGGCATAGGCAGTTCTTC. Its translation: CASSLGLAGHRQFF.

This clonotype turned up a few times. A read error may explain this, as a much larger clone is one base away. The genes are TRBV6-5 and TRBJ2-1; TRBD1 matches at 7 bases. Germline values: CDR1 MNHEY, CDR2 SVGAGI. This CDR3 has 16 amino acids. Written as DNA, the CDR3 is TGTGCCAGCAGTTACTCTTTCCCGACAGGGAACAATGAGCAGCTCTTC. This translates into CASSYSFPTGNNEQLF.

This clonotype was observed a handful of times. This sequence joins TRBV30 and TRBJ2-5; 8 bases map to TRBD1. Germline V lookup: CDR1 GTSNPN, CDR2 SVGIG (reference sequence). J lost 5 bases, V lost 6 bases, and 14 bases had no gene match. The CDR3 has 15 amino acids. CDR3 region: CACRSRDRPGETQYF. The CDR3 DNA is TGTGCCTGTCGGAGTCGGGACAGGCCCGGGGAGACCCAGTACTTC.

This clonotype was seen a handful of times. As DNA, the CDR3 is TGTGCCAGCAGGGAACGGGGGGACAATGAGCAGTTCTTC. Translating it yields CASRERGDNEQFF. This chain uses TRBV28 with TRBJ2-1, with 7 bases aligning to TRBD2. The CDR3 is 13 residues long. V shed 6 bases, J shed 5 bases, and the junction held 4 bases outside the gene matches. Germline V gene sequence: CDR1 MDHEN, CDR2 SYDVKM.

To note about this clonotype: At one boundary the junction diverges from the germline segment, which might be a read error. The rearrangement joins TRBV20-1 to TRBJ2-7; no reliable D call. This CDR3 region has 16 residues. Germline V gives CDR1 DFQATT, CDR2 SNEGSKA (reference sequence). CDR3 nucleotides: TGCAGTGCTAGAGCAAGATTACAGAAAAGCTCCTACGAGCAGTGCTTC. Its translation is CSARARLQKSSYEQCF.

The rearrangement links TRBV13 to TRBJ2-5, with D perhaps given as TRBD1 or TRBD2 (5 bases each). Germline V gene lookup returns CDR1 PRHDT and CDR2 FYEKMQ (reference sequence). V lost 0 bases and J lost 4, with 15 bases in between. The CDR3 is 16 amino acids. CDR3 loop: CASSLGRKGPLETQYF. In nucleotides, the CDR3 is TGTGCCAGCAGCTTAGGGCGGAAGGGACCTCTAGAGACCCAGTACTTC.

The V call is TRBV20-1, the J call TRBJ2-7; D remains unclear. The CDR3 runs 11 residues. CDR1 is DFQATT and CDR2 is SNEGSKA in the germline V gene (reference sequence). V lost 5 bases, J lost 0 bases, and 5 bases lay in between. The CDR3 is CSAWDSYEQYF. CDR3 nucleotides: TGCAGTGCTTGGGACTCCTACGAGCAGTACTTC.

This clonotype was observed at least ten times. A much bigger clone sits one base away, suggesting this may be a read error. V gene TRBV7-9 combines with J gene TRBJ2-7; 9 bases are shared with TRBD1. Looked up from germline, CDR1 is SEHNR and CDR2 is FQNEAQ (reference sequence). The CDR3 extends over 12 amino acids. Unmatched junction bases numbered 0, after V lost 4 bases and J lost 5 bases. The CDR3 spells CASSWTGDEQYF. The CDR3 DNA reads TGTGCCAGCAGCTGGACAGGGGACGAGCAGTACTTC.

V usage is TRBV11-3 and J usage is TRBJ2-3, with 9 bases that match TRBD2. Germline values: CDR1 SGHNT, CDR2 YENEEA. This CDR3 contains 16 residues. The V segment lost 4 bases and the J segment 0 bases; nucleotides outside the gene matches: 5. CDR3 loop: CASSSTTSGSTDTQYF. In DNA, the CDR3 is TGTGCCAGCAGCTCTACCACTAGCGGGAGCACAGATACGCAGTATTTT.